This note documents a single T cell receptor beta chain sequence. The source of the sample is a study of PD-1 blockade in classical Hodgkin lymphoma. The V gene's germline CDR1 is SEHNR and CDR2 FQNEAQ (reference sequence). The CDR3 extends over 15 amino acids. Trimming stripped 5 bases from V and 0 bases from J, with 11 bases between. Repertoires were generated with immunoSEQ multiplex PCR, while TCRdb's copy carries only in-frame clones and drops some. The sample holds some 100,000 clones, 80% to 95% seen once. Brentuximab vedotin exposure varied, and every patient relapsed after autologous stem cell transplantation.

This receptor was taken from a human donor with classical Hodgkin lymphoma. This sequence joins TRBV7-9 and TRBJ1-3, with D perhaps matching TRBD1 (5 bases). The specimen was peripheral blood mononuclear cells (PBMCs), collected at baseline. DNA for the CDR3: TGTGCCAGCAGCCCAAGCGGGGCCTCTGGAAACACCATATATTTT. It specifies CASSPSGASGNTIYF.